The TCR beta chain described here comes from a study of CD8 T cells in ankylosing spondylitis. Scientists made TCR beta libraries using quantitative 5'-RACE with molecular barcodes. In TCRdb, the 5' RACE reads were re-called with MiXCR into one record per CDR3 protein. The table shows under 200,000 distinct CDR3 sequences, with 9.8% occurring only once. The CDR3 covers 16 residues. In germline, CDR1 is SGHDN, CDR2 FVKESK. Trimming removed 0 bases at V and 2 bases at J, with 11 bases between. General study findings and limits: A CD8+ phenotype characterized the disease-linked clones, which were relatively rare in peripheral blood. Seemingly distinctive of ankylosing spondylitis blood was a TCR beta motif formed by eight highly homologous variants.

There are a few counts of this clonotype. Its antigen is still unknown. The chain is built from TRBV14 and TRBJ2-1, with D perhaps being TRBD1 or TRBD2 (5 bases each). Sequencing was performed on blood, either unsorted or a sorted T cell fraction (not recorded which). The sequence derives from a female donor with ankylosing spondylitis or in good health (not recorded which). CDR3 nucleotide sequence: TGTGCCAGCAGCCAAGATCTGGGGGAGCCCTACAATGAGCAGTTCTTC. Its protein is CASSQDLGEPYNEQFF.